Presented here are 9 T cell receptor beta chains from one specimen sequenced in a study of blood T cell repertoires in COVID-19. Data came from immunoSEQ multiplex PCR; TCRdb stores just in-frame clones and leaves some out. The sample contains under 80,000 clones, over 60% of which appear only once. The sample comprised peripheral blood. Receptors were obtained from a man aged 55 to 69 with COVID-19, enrolled during active disease.

This clone turned up a few times. The chain uses TRBV19 and TRBJ2-5, with 9 positions matching TRBD1. Germline assignment: CDR1 LNHDA and CDR2 SQIVND (reference sequence). V shed 10 bases, J shed 5 bases, and the junction held 8 bases outside the gene matches. This CDR3 region has 13 residues. For the CDR3, the DNA is TGTGCCACCTCCGGGACAGGGAGGGAGACCCAGTACTTC. Translating it yields CATSGTGRETQYF.

The chain combines TRBV29-1 with TRBJ1-2, with 12 bases identical to TRBD1. CDR1 is SQVTM, CDR2 ANQGSEA, per germline. The J segment lost 7 bases and the V segment lost 8 bases, leaving 11 bases of the junction unmatched. CDR3 length equals 14 residues. The CDR3 coding sequence is TGCAGCCAGAAATCGGGACAGGGGGCTGGTGGCTACACCTTC. Protein product: CSQKSGQGAGGYTF.

This chain uses TRBV5-4 with TRBJ2-6, with TRBD1 identical over 7 bases. CDR1 SGHNT and CDR2 YYREEE come from the germline V gene (reference sequence). V lost 0 bases, J lost 3 bases, and 3 bases stayed unmatched. The CDR3 spans 16 residues. The CDR3 protein is CASSLGQGFGANVLTF. Written as DNA, the CDR3 is TGTGCCAGCAGCTTGGGACAGGGTTTTGGGGCCAACGTCCTGACTTTC.

The rearrangement joins TRBV5-1 to TRBJ2-5, with 7 bases fitting TRBD2. This CDR3 spans 15 amino acids. Germline V gene lookup returns CDR1 SGHRS and CDR2 YFSETQ. V lost 1 base, J lost 5 bases, and 8 bases stayed unmatched. CDR3 DNA sequence: TGCGCCAGCAGCTTGATTCCAGCGGGGAGGGAGACCCAGTACTTC. It translates to CASSLIPAGRETQYF.

The chain is built from TRBV28 and TRBJ2-5, with D tentatively TRBD2 (5 bases). CDR1 is MDHEN and CDR2 is SYDVKM in the germline V gene. With 3 bases removed from V and 1 base from J, the gap between germline ends came to 24 bases. The CDR3 extends over 19 amino acids. DNA for the CDR3: TGTGCCAGCAGTTTTCCACTGAGAACCAGACCGGGATCCCAAGAGACCCAGTACTTC. Amino acid sequence: CASSFPLRTRPGSQETQYF.

V and J are TRBV3-1 (or the pseudogene TRBV3-2) and TRBJ1-6, with D uncertain. With 4 bases removed from V and 4 bases from J, the gap between germline ends came to 8 bases. This CDR3 region has 14 residues. Germline assignment: CDR1 LGHDT and CDR2 YNNKEL (reference sequence). Here the CDR3 reads CASSPGIYNSPLHF. The CDR3 bases are TGTGCCAGCAGCCCCGGGATTTATAATTCACCCCTCCACTTT.

The V gene is TRBV3-1 (or the pseudogene TRBV3-2), the J gene TRBJ2-3; 10 nucleotides agree with TRBD2. The CDR3 is 17 residues long. From germline, CDR1 is LGHDT and CDR2 YNNKEL (reference sequence). Unmatched junction bases numbered 10, after V lost 3 bases and J lost 4 bases. As DNA, the CDR3 is TGTGCCAGCAGCCAGGGTCAAGCGGGGGGGACCGCAGATACGCAGTATTTT. Amino acids: CASSQGQAGGTADTQYF.

V usage is TRBV25-1 and J usage is TRBJ2-5, with 8 bases matching TRBD2. Germline trimming cut 2 bases from V and 5 bases from J; bases unmatched to any gene: 10. This CDR3 is built from 16 residues. Germline V lookup: CDR1 MGHDK, CDR2 SYGVNS. CDR3 sequence reads: CASSERSAGGLETQYF. The CDR3 DNA sequence: TGTGCCAGCAGTGAAAGGTCGGCGGGAGGTCTGGAGACCCAGTACTTC.

This clone was recorded once. V gene TRBV5-1 combines with J gene TRBJ1-4, with D tentatively TRBD1 (6 bases). The CDR3 sequence is 15 residues long. Germline lookup yields CDR1 SGHRS and CDR2 YFSETQ. V was pared by 3 bases and J by 3 bases, with 12 bases between. The CDR3 DNA sequence: TGCGCCAGCAGCTCCCTCGGACAGCCTAATGAAAAACTGTTTTTT. Its translation: CASSSLGQPNEKLFF.